The 19 T cell receptor beta chains listed next were all sequenced from one sample in a study of graft-versus-host responses after intestinal transplantation (dated by TCRdb to 2020 to 2022). According to the study, the label for this sample's time point signals: cells obtained before transplantation from donor or recipient. Library prep was done by the immunoSEQ multiplex PCR assay. Held by TCRdb, this immuneACCESS table contains in-frame sequences only and omits some clones. Under half of the omission traces to an unresolved V gene where checked; the cause of the rest is unknown. The table for this sample lists more than 95,000 clones; roughly 93% of them were counted only once. In total, the top ten clones hold 0.9% to 1.5% of the sample. These receptors have no identified antigens. Sample: unstimulated CD8+ T cells sorted from spleen or lymph node cells, taken before intestinal transplant. Every receptor here comes from a human donor who received an intestinal transplant.

This chain connects TRBV15 to TRBJ2-1; 7 bases map to TRBD2. This CDR3 has 15 residues. Germline V CDR1 and CDR2: LNHNV, YYDKDF (reference sequence). The J segment lost 7 bases and the V segment lost 6 bases, leaving 12 bases of the junction unmatched. The CDR3 DNA follows: TGTGCCACCAGGCCAAAGACGGGGGGAGCGAATGAGCAGTTCTTC. Translated, it gives CATRPKTGGANEQFF.

This clone was seen only a few times. This sequence joins TRBV19 and TRBJ2-1; 8 positions match TRBD2. Unmatched junction bases numbered 8, after V lost 7 bases and J lost 3 bases. The CDR3 is 15 amino acids. The germline CDR1 and CDR2 sequences are LNHDA and SQIVND (reference sequence). The CDR3 nucleotides read TGTGCCAGTACGACCAGCGGGGGACTCTACAATGAGCAGTTCTTC. This encodes CASTTSGGLYNEQFF.

This clone was observed once. V gene TRBV10-1 combines with J gene TRBJ1-2; D is undetermined. The CDR3 extends over 12 amino acids. CDR1 and CDR2 from the germline V gene are WNHNN and SYGVQD (reference sequence). Between the trimmed V and J ends, which lost 3 bases and 4 bases, there was a span of 6 bases. DNA of the CDR3: TGCGCCAGCAGTGACAGCGGCTATGGCTACACCTTC. This codes for CASSDSGYGYTF.

The CDR3 here is CAIRTSGAYTGELFF. In nucleotides, the CDR3 is TGTGCCATCAGGACTAGCGGGGCGTACACCGGGGAGCTGTTTTTT. This chain uses TRBV10-3 with TRBJ2-2, with TRBD2 identical over 11 bases. The CDR3 has 15 residues. CDR1 is ENHRY, CDR2 SYGVKD, per germline. Losses at the gene ends were 6 bases for V and 3 bases for J; bases not matched to a gene: 3.

The rearrangement joins TRBV13 to TRBJ2-1, with 10 positions matching TRBD1. Germline-derived CDR1 and CDR2 are PRHDT and FYEKMQ (reference sequence). Germline trimming cut 5 bases from V and 2 bases from J; bases unmatched to any gene: 3. The CDR3 totals 15 residues. Here the CDR3 reads CASSRTGGPYNEQFF. The CDR3 DNA reads TGTGCCAGCAGCAGGACAGGGGGACCCTACAATGAGCAGTTCTTC.

The CDR3 DNA reads as TGTGCCAGCAGTCCAGGACAGTATAGCACAGATACGCAGTATTTT. Protein product: CASSPGQYSTDTQYF. V usage is TRBV7-8 and J usage is TRBJ2-3, with D perhaps matching TRBD1 (6 bases). CDR1 is SGHVS, CDR2 FQNEAQ, per germline. V gave up 6 bases and J gave up 0 bases, with 13 bases separating them. The CDR3 extends over 15 amino acids. Based on the CDR3 plus reference TRBV7-8 and TRBJ2-3, the full variable domain is GAGVSQSPRYKVAKRGQDVALRCDPISGHVSLFWYQQALGQGPEFLTYFQNEAQLDKSGLPSDRFFAERPEGSVSTLKIQRTQQEDSAVYLCASSPGQYSTDTQYFGPGTRLTVL.

The V call is TRBV9, the J call TRBJ2-5, with unresolved D. This CDR3 is built from 16 residues. Between the trimmed V and J ends, which lost 4 bases and 1 base, there was a span of 17 bases. CDR1 is SGDLS and CDR2 is YYNGEE in the germline V gene. CDR3 nucleotides: TGTGCCAGCAGCCAGCTTGTAAGTAACCTCCAAGAGACCCAGTACTTC. This translates into CASSQLVSNLQETQYF.

The rearrangement links TRBV6-6 to TRBJ1-2; a weak D match, TRBD1 (5 bases). The CDR3 has 15 residues. Germline V gene data show CDR1 as MNHNY and CDR2 as SVGAGI (reference sequence). The germline V and J ends were trimmed by 2 bases and 4 bases, with 14 bases remaining between them. The CDR3 sequence is CASSYRGREGYGYTF. The CDR3, as DNA: TGTGCCAGCAGTTACCGGGGGAGGGAGGGCTATGGCTACACCTTC.

The genes are TRBV9 and TRBJ2-3, with 10 bases matching TRBD2. J lost 2 bases, V lost 4 bases, and 4 bases had no gene match. CDR1 SGDLS and CDR2 YYNGEE come from the germline V gene. CDR3 length: 15 residues. Here the CDR3 DNA reads TGTGCCAGCAGCTCCGGACTAGCGGTCACAGATACGCAGTATTTT. The encoded protein is CASSSGLAVTDTQYF.

The CDR3 sequence: CASSIGTDYYEQYF. CDR3 sequence (DNA): TGTGCCAGCAGCATCGGGACAGATTACTACGAGCAGTACTTC. The gene calls are TRBV9 and TRBJ2-7; 7 bases line up with TRBD1. The CDR3 loop spans 14 amino acids. The V and J ends lost 4 bases and 3 bases, in that order; junction bases with no gene match: 7. Germline values: CDR1 SGDLS, CDR2 YYNGEE. The variable domain in full, completed from reference TRBV9 and TRBJ2-7, reads DSGVTQTPKHLITATGQRVTLRCSPRSGDLSVYWYQQSLDQGLQFLIQYYNGEERAKGNILERFSAQQFPDLHSELNLSSLELGDSALYFCASSIGTDYYEQYFGPGTRLTVT.

This chain uses TRBV18 with TRBJ2-3, with 9 nucleotides matching TRBD2. Unmatched junction bases numbered 7, after V lost 8 bases and J lost 1 base. This CDR3 is 15 amino acids long. Germline V CDR1 and CDR2: KGHSH, LQKENI. CDR3 sequence (DNA): TGTGCCAGCGCCTTAGCGGGGGACCGCACAGATACGCAGTATTTT. It encodes CASALAGDRTDTQYF.

The chain recombines TRBV4-1 with TRBJ1-6; D gene unclear. Looked up from germline, CDR1 is MGHRA and CDR2 is YSYEKL. V dropped 4 bases and J dropped 7 bases, with 17 bases sitting between them. The CDR3 is 16 amino acids. The DNA for the CDR3 is TGCGCCAGCAGCCTCGAACAGAGGCCGCAAAATTCACCCCTCCACTTT. Protein sequence: CASSLEQRPQNSPLHF.

The chain couples TRBV27 to TRBJ1-1; D ambiguous. V was cut by 6 bases and J by 5 bases, with 4 bases left in between. The CDR3 consists of 10 residues. CDR1 is MNHEY, CDR2 SMNVEV, per germline (reference sequence). The chain's CDR3 is CASRGTEAFF. DNA of the CDR3: TGTGCCAGCAGGGGGACTGAAGCTTTCTTT.

The rearrangement links TRBV27 to TRBJ2-1; a possible D gene is TRBD2 (6 bases). Trimming stripped 2 bases from V and 12 bases from J, with 8 bases between. Germline V gives CDR1 MNHEY, CDR2 SMNVEV (reference sequence). CDR3 size: 11 residues. In DNA, the CDR3 is TGTGCCAGCAGTTTAGGGGAGGTGCAGTTCTTC. Translating it yields CASSLGEVQFF.

V gene TRBV2 combines with J gene TRBJ1-5; possible D gene TRBD1, 5 bases. V was pared by 6 bases and J by 0 bases, with 12 bases between. In germline, CDR1 is SNHLY, CDR2 FYNNEI. The CDR3 is 15 residues long. The CDR3 loop reads CASSLDGGSNQPQHF. The CDR3 DNA reads TGTGCCAGCAGCCTAGATGGGGGTAGCAATCAGCCCCAGCATTTT.

The CDR3 here is CASSAGLAGASSYEQYF. CDR3 DNA sequence: TGTGCCAGCAGCGCCGGACTAGCGGGGGCAAGCTCCTACGAGCAGTACTTC. This chain links TRBV7-9 with TRBJ2-7; 13 bases align to TRBD2. The germline gives CDR1 SEHNR, CDR2 FQNEAQ (reference sequence). V shed 5 bases, J shed 0 bases, and the junction held 7 bases outside the gene matches. CDR3 length equals 17 residues.

The V and J genes are TRBV5-6 and TRBJ2-7, with D tentatively TRBD2 (6 bases). Germline values: CDR1 SGHDT, CDR2 YYEEEE. The CDR3 contains 14 residues. With 4 bases removed from V and 5 bases from J, the gap between germline ends came to 16 bases. Here the CDR3 reads CASSKGLSWDEQYF. CDR3 DNA sequence: TGTGCCAGCAGCAAGGGACTTAGTTGGGACGAGCAGTACTTC.

The chain couples TRBV14 to TRBJ2-3; D is undetermined. Germline CDR1 is SGHDN and CDR2 is FVKESK. V lost 1 base and J 5 bases, leaving 4 bases between the germline ends. CDR3 length equals 12 residues. The CDR3 loop reads CASSQGGDTQYF. The CDR3 DNA sequence: TGTGCCAGCAGCCAAGGGGGAGATACGCAGTATTTT.

The chain has TRBV29-1 and TRBJ2-4; D perhaps matches TRBD2 (5 bases). Per the germline V gene, CDR1 is SQVTM and CDR2 is ANQGSEA. The V and J ends lost 7 bases and 9 bases respectively, with 16 bases between them. This CDR3 spans 12 amino acids. CDR3 in DNA: TGCAGCGCTCCCGGACCCGAGGGCATTCAGTACTTC. Translated, it gives CSAPGPEGIQYF.